This T cell receptor (beta chain) originates from a study of chemoradiotherapy in HPV16-positive cancers. Findings and caveats of the study: Non-HPV-specific T cells did not expand in tumors during treatment, whereas candidate HPV-specific clones and E7-related motifs did.

Trimming shortened V by 1 base and J by 3 bases, and 13 bases separated the two germline ends. Germline CDR1 MDHEN, CDR2 SYDVKM. CDR3 length equals 15 residues. TCRdb's table, derived via immunoSEQ multiplex PCR, lists solely in-frame clones and lacks some. The sample yields roughly 28,000 clones, about 89% seen once. As to this clone: Its antigen is currently unknown.

The chain employs TRBV28 and TRBJ2-7; either TRBD1 or TRBD2 may fit D (6 bases each). The source material was blood, sampled from a patient who underwent chemoradiotherapy. The receptor's source is a human donor with HPV-associated anogenital cancer. CDR3 residues: CASSLSGGEGYEQYF. The CDR3 DNA sequence: TGTGCCAGCAGTTTATCCGGGGGCGAAGGCTACGAGCAGTACTTC.